The 14 T cell receptor beta chains below all came from one sample that was sequenced in a study of CD8+CD57+ T cells in acquired aplastic anemia. Patients selected for sequencing had displayed CD8+CD57+ cell expansion by flow cytometry. Genomic DNA templated the TCR beta VDJ and CDR3 profiling. From the reads, TCRdb called clonotypes with MiXCR, one entry per CDR3 protein. The sample includes around 290,000 distinct CDR3 sequences, approximately 57% of them seen just once. Source material: sorted CD4+, CD8+, or CD8+CD57+ T cells (not recorded which) from PBMCs. These receptor sequences come from a human donor with aplastic anemia.

Note on this clonotype: A read error may be the cause here, since a much bigger clone is one base away. The V call is TRBV6-5, the J call TRBJ1-3; no clear D. Germline CDR1 is MNHEY and CDR2 is SVGAGI. The CDR3 covers 14 residues. The CDR3 region has the DNA TGTGCCAGCAGAACCAGTGTCTCTGGAAACGCCATATATTTT. Protein: CASRTSVSGNAIYF.

The rearrangement links TRBV9 to TRBJ2-2; 9 nucleotides line up with TRBD2. This CDR3 contains 17 residues. Germline V gives CDR1 SGDLS, CDR2 YYNGEE. V dropped 4 bases and J dropped 0; count of bases not matched to a gene: 7. In nucleotides, the CDR3 is TGTGCCAGCAGCTGGGGAAGCGGGGGGTCGAACACCGGGGAGCTGTTTTTT. Amino acid sequence: CASSWGSGGSNTGELFF.

This clonotype has a count of ten or more. V gene TRBV18 combines with J gene TRBJ2-7; D call uncertain. There are 13 residues in the CDR3. V lost 6 bases and J lost 0, with 9 bases in between. The V gene's germline CDR1 is KGHSH and CDR2 LQKENI. The CDR3 protein is CASSAASSYEQYF. The CDR3 bases are TGTGCCAGCTCGGCCGCTTCCTCCTACGAGCAGTACTTC.

The table lists this clonotype with a count of one. The chain employs TRBV9 and TRBJ2-7, with D unresolved. Germline V gene data show CDR1 as SGDLS and CDR2 as YYNGEE. V lost 0 bases and J 2 bases, leaving 9 bases between the germline ends. This CDR3 contains 14 residues. CDR3 nucleotide sequence: TGTGCCAGCAGCGTAGCGCCCTTGGCCTACGAGCAGTACTTC. Its translation is CASSVAPLAYEQYF. Variable domain in full (rest from reference TRBV9 and TRBJ2-7): DSGVTQTPKHLITATGQRVTLRCSPRSGDLSVYWYQQSLDQGLQFLIQYYNGEERAKGNILERFSAQQFPDLHSELNLSSLELGDSALYFCASSVAPLAYEQYFGPGTRLTVT.

This chain connects TRBV19 to TRBJ1-1, with no clear D. This CDR3 is built from 14 residues. Looked up from germline, CDR1 is LNHDA and CDR2 is SQIVND (reference sequence). The V end lost 5 bases, the J end lost 1 base, and 11 bases lay between the germline ends. The CDR3 region has the DNA TGTGCCAGTAGTCCCCTAGGTTGGAACACTGAAGCTTTCTTT. Protein sequence: CASSPLGWNTEAFF.

The chain uses TRBV5-1 and TRBJ2-7; D unclear. Germline V CDR1 and CDR2: SGHRS, YFSETQ. This CDR3 comprises 13 residues. V lost 4 bases, J lost 4 bases, and 12 bases lay in between. The CDR3 nucleotides are TGCGCCAGCAGCATTCTGACGGATTACGAGCAGTACTTC. Its protein is CASSILTDYEQYF.

V usage is TRBV7-2 and J usage is TRBJ1-2; TRBD1 matches at 8 bases. In germline, CDR1 is SGHTA, CDR2 FQGNSA. This CDR3 contains 14 residues. V dropped 0 bases and J dropped 7; count of bases not matched to a gene: 4. CDR3: CASSLAGDRGGYTF. CDR3 sequence (DNA): TGTGCCAGCAGCTTAGCGGGAGACAGGGGTGGCTACACCTTC.

This clonotype was seen a handful of times. This chain uses TRBV5-5 with TRBJ2-7; D might be TRBD1 or TRBD2, each matching 5 bases. Germline V gene lookup returns CDR1 SGHKS and CDR2 YYEKEE (reference sequence). CDR3 length equals 13 residues. V lost 3 bases and J 6 bases, leaving 13 bases between the germline ends. This CDR3 reads CASSWGPSGEQYF. CDR3 sequence (DNA): TGTGCCAGCAGCTGGGGACCGTCGGGCGAGCAGTACTTC.

The chain has TRBV30 and TRBJ2-5; D unresolved. Per the germline V gene, CDR1 is GTSNPN and CDR2 is SVGIG (reference sequence). Trimming removed 5 bases at V and 1 base at J, with 14 bases between. The CDR3 has 14 residues. CDR3 DNA: TGTGCCTGGTCGGACGCCCGGTTCCAAGAGACCCAGTACTTC. Translating it yields CAWSDARFQETQYF.

This clonotype has ten or more counts. This rearrangement joins TRBV7-9 to TRBJ1-5; 9 bases are shared with TRBD1. CDR3 length equals 14 residues. The germline V gene encodes CDR1 SEHNR and CDR2 FQNEAQ (reference sequence). With V trimmed by 4 bases and J by 6 bases, 4 bases remained unmatched. This chain's CDR3 is CASSSGQGIQPQHF. In nucleotides, the CDR3 is TGTGCCAGCAGCTCAGGACAGGGGATTCAGCCCCAGCATTTT.

This chain uses TRBV5-1 with TRBJ2-7, with D hard to call. Germline V lookup: CDR1 SGHRS, CDR2 YFSETQ. This CDR3 contains 14 residues. The ends were cut back, 3 bases at V and 0 bases at J, with 10 bases in the middle. The CDR3 DNA reads as TGCGCCAGCAGCTGGAGTAGGGACTCCTACGAGCAGTACTTC. The encoded protein is CASSWSRDSYEQYF. The whole variable domain, remainder taken from reference TRBV5-1 and TRBJ2-7, is KAGVTQTPRYLIKTRGQQVTLSCSPISGHRSVSWYQQTPGQGLQFLFEYFSETQRNKGNFPGRFSGRQFSNSRSEMNVSTLELGDSALYLCASSWSRDSYEQYFGPGTRLTVT.

V usage is TRBV24-1 and J usage is TRBJ1-1; D might be TRBD1 (5 bases). Trimming pared 12 bases from V and 3 bases from J, leaving 19 bases between. The CDR3 sequence is 14 residues long. In germline, CDR1 is KGHDR, CDR2 SFDVKD. CDR3 bases: TGTGCCTCAAACAGGCGGGGCGCCTACACTGAAGCTTTCTTT. Translating it yields CASNRRGAYTEAFF.

A few counts support this clonotype. This sequence joins TRBV2 and TRBJ2-2; possible D gene TRBD1, 5 bases. The CDR3 length is 12 residues. Trimming left V 9 bases short and J 3 bases short, with 8 bases between. Germline-derived CDR1 and CDR2 are SNHLY and FYNNEI. The CDR3 spells CASCRDTGELFF. CDR3 in DNA: TGTGCCAGTTGCAGGGACACCGGGGAGCTGTTTTTT. Variable domain in full (rest from reference TRBV2 and TRBJ2-2): EPEVTQTPSHQVTQMGQEVILRCVPISNHLYFYWYRQILGQKVEFLVSFYNNEISEKSEIFDDQFSVERPDGSNFTLKIRSTKLEDSAMYFCASCRDTGELFFGEGSRLTVL.

The table lists this clonotype with a few counts. The chain links TRBV20-1 to TRBJ2-5; possible D gene TRBD1, 5 bases. The CDR3 has 13 amino acids. The germline gives CDR1 DFQATT, CDR2 SNEGSKA (reference sequence). The germline V and J ends were trimmed by 4 bases and 7 bases, with 16 bases remaining between them. The CDR3 nucleotides read TGCAGTGCTATTTGGACACCAGTGGGGACCCAGTACTTC. Amino acids: CSAIWTPVGTQYF.